Listed below are T cell receptor beta chains from one sample, sequenced in a study of T cell responses to AZD1222 COVID-19 vaccine. Sequenced by immunoSEQ multiplex PCR; TCRdb stores in-frame clones only, minus some. This sample has over 100,000 clones, with nearly 95% found just once. The sequences come from peripheral blood, collected on day 0 of AZD1222 vaccination. Receptors originate from an adult in good health. Each CDR3 is given with its conserved first and last residue. Each record gives: V gene, clone size, D gene, J gene, CDR3 protein, CDR3 DNA. A D gene is named only where the DNA matches it firmly. Rows may omit the clone size; those that give it use once, few, many or a size class.

TRBV11-2	.	.	TRBJ2-2	CASSSPQRWFGELFF	TGTGCCAGCAGCTCCCCCCAGCGGTGGTTCGGGGAGCTGTTTTTT
TRBV28	.	.	TRBJ2-4	CASSEGGRGNIQYF	TGTGCCAGCAGTGAGGGTGGTCGAGGAAACATTCAGTACTTC
TRBV13	.	.	TRBJ1-1	CASSLYRPRGTEAFF	TGTGCCAGCAGCTTATACAGGCCACGGGGCACTGAAGCTTTCTTT
TRBV7-9	.	.	TRBJ2-5	CASSLQGGEETQYF	TGTGCCAGCAGCTTACAGGGGGGTGAAGAGACCCAGTACTTC
TRBV6-5	.	.	TRBJ2-3	CASSPIRGGTDTQYF	TGTGCCAGCAGTCCTATCCGGGGAGGCACAGATACGCAGTATTTT
TRBV6-5	once	TRBD1	TRBJ2-1	CASSWDRGNYNEQFF	TGTGCCAGCAGTTGGGACAGGGGAAATTACAATGAGCAGTTCTTC
TRBV19	.	.	TRBJ1-6	CASSGVTGRAPRTLHF	TGTGCCAGTAGTGGGGTTACAGGGCGCGCACCAAGGACCCTCCACTTT
TRBV7-2	.	TRBD2	TRBJ2-2	CASSFSGRHGELFF	TGTGCCAGCAGCTTTAGCGGGAGACACGGGGAGCTGTTTTTT
TRBV10-3	.	.	TRBJ2-7	CAISEIQGSNEQYF	TGTGCCATCAGTGAGATACAGGGTTCCAACGAGCAGTACTTC
TRBV10-1	.	.	TRBJ1-1	CASSESPGVMTEAFF	TGCGCCAGCAGTGAGTCGCCCGGGGTGATGACTGAAGCTTTCTTT
TRBV9	.	.	TRBJ1-4	CASSAYQGATNEKLFF	TGTGCCAGCAGCGCTTATCAGGGCGCAACTAATGAAAAACTGTTTTTT
TRBV28	.	.	TRBJ2-5	CASTWGGQETQYF	TGTGCCAGCACCTGGGGCGGACAAGAGACCCAGTACTTC
TRBV6-6	.	TRBD2	TRBJ2-5	CASSLAGVQETQYF	TGTGCCAGCAGCCTAGCGGGAGTCCAAGAGACCCAGTACTTC